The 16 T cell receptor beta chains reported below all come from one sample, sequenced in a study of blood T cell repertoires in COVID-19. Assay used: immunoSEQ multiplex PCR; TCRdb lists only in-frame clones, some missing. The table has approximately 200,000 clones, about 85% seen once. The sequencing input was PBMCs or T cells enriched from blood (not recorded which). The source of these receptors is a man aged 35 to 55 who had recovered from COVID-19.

DNA of the CDR3: TGCGCCAGCAGCCCACGGACCCGACAGGGGGCCGAAGGCTACACCTTC. Amino acids: CASSPRTRQGAEGYTF. The chain has TRBV5-1 and TRBJ1-2; the match to TRBD1 covers 10 bases. V trimming: 4 bases; J trimming: 8 bases; junction bases outside the gene matches: 14. CDR1 SGHRS and CDR2 YFSETQ come from the germline V gene. The CDR3 sequence is 16 residues long.

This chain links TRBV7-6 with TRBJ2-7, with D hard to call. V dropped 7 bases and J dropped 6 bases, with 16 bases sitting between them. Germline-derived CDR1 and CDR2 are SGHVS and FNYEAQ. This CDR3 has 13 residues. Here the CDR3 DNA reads TGTGCCAGCACCACGGCTGGGCTGGTCGAGCAGTACTTC. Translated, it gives CASTTAGLVEQYF.

The DNA for the CDR3 is TGTGCCAGCTCACTTGGACAGGGGGCTACCTATGGCTACACCTTC. It encodes CASSLGQGATYGYTF. The V and J genes are TRBV18 and TRBJ1-2; TRBD1 agrees at 11 bases. The germline CDR1 and CDR2 sequences are KGHSH and LQKENI. The CDR3 loop spans 15 amino acids. The ends lost 4 bases at V and 4 bases at J; junction bases unmatched: 5.

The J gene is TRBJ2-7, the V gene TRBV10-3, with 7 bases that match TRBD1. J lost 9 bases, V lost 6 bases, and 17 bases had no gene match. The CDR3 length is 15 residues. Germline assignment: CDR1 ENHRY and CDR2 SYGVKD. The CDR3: CAIRSTGVGVGGQYF. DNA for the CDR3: TGTGCCATCAGATCCACAGGGGTTGGGGTTGGGGGGCAGTACTTC.

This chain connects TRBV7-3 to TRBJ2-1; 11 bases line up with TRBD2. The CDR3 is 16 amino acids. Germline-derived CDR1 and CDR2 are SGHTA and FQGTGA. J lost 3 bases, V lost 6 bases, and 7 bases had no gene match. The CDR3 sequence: CASSYIGTSGYNEQFF. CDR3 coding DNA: TGTGCCAGCAGTTATATCGGGACTAGCGGCTACAATGAGCAGTTCTTC.

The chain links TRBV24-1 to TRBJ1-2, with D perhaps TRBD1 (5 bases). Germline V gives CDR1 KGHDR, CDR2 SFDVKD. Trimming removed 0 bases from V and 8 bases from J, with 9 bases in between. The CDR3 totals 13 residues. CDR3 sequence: CATSDLTGIGYTF. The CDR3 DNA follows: TGTGCCACCAGTGATTTGACAGGCATAGGCTACACCTTC.

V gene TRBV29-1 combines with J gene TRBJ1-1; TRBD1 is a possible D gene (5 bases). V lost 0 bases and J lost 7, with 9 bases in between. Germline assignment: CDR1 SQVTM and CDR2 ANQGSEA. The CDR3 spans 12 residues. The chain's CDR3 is CSVEDGAVEAFF. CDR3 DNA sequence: TGCAGCGTTGAAGATGGGGCAGTTGAAGCTTTCTTT.

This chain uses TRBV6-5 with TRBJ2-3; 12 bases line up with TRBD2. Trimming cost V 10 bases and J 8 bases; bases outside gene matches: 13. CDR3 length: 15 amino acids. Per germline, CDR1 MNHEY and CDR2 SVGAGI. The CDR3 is CATRGLAGGGGTQYF. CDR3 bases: TGTGCCACCAGGGGCCTAGCGGGAGGGGGAGGTACGCAGTATTTT.

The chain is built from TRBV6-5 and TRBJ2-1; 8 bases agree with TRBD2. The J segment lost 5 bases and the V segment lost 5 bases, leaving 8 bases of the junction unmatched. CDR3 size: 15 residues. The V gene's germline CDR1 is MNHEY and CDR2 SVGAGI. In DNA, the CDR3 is TGTGCCAGCAGTCCGGGACTAGTTAACAACAATGAGCAGTTCTTC. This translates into CASSPGLVNNNEQFF.

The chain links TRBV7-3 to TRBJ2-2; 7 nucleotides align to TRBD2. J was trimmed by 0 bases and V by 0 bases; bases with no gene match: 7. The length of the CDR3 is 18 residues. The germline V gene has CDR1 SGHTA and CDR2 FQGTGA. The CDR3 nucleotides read TGTGCCAGCAGCTTAACTTATGCGAGCGGGGCGAACACCGGGGAGCTGTTTTTT. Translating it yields CASSLTYASGANTGELFF.

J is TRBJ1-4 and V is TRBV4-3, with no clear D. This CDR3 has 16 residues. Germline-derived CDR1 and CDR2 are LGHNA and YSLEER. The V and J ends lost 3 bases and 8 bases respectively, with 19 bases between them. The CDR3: CASSHLALGRGEKLFF. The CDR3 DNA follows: TGCGCCAGCAGCCACCTCGCCTTGGGCAGAGGGGAAAAACTGTTTTTT.

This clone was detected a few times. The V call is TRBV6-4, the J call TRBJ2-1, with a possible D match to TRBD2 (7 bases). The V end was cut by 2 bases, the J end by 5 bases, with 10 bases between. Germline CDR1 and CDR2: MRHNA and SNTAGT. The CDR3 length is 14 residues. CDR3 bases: TGTGCCAGCAGTGACGGGGGGGGGCACAATGAGCAGTTCTTC. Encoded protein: CASSDGGGHNEQFF.

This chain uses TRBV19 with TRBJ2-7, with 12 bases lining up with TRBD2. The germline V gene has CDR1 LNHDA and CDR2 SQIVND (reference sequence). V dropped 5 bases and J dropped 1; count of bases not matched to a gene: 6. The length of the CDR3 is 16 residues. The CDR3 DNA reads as TGTGCCAGTAGTTCCAGGACTAGCGGGAAGTCCTACGAGCAGTACTTC. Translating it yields CASSSRTSGKSYEQYF. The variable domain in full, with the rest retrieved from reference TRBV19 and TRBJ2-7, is DGGITQSPKYLFRKEGQNVTLSCEQNLNHDAMYWYRQDPGQGLRLIYYSQIVNDFQKGDIAEGYSVSREKKESFPLTVTSAQKNPTAFYLCASSSRTSGKSYEQYFGPGTRLTVT.

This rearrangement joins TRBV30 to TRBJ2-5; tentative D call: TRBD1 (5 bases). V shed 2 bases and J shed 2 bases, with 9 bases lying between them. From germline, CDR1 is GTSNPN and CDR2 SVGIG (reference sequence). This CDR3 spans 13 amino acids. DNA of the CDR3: TGTGCCTGGAGTCAGACAGCTCAAGAGACCCAGTACTTC. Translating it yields CAWSQTAQETQYF.

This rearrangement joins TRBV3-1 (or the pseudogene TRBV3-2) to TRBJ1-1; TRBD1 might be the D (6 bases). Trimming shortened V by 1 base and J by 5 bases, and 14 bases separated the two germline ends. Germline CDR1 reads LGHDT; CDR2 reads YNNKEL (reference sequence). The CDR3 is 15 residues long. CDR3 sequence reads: CASSQVGGAKTEAFF. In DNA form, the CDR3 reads TGTGCCAGCAGCCAAGTTGGGGGCGCGAAAACTGAAGCTTTCTTT.

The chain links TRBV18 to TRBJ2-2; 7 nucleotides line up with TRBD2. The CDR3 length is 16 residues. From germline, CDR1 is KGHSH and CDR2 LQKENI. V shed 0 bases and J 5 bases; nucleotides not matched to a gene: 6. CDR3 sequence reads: CASSPPSSGITGELFF. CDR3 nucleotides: TGTGCCAGCTCACCACCATCTAGCGGAATAACCGGGGAGCTGTTTTTT.